These 19 T cell receptor beta chains were all obtained from the same sample, sequenced in a study of early T cells in non-severe SARS-CoV-2 infection. TCRdb re-called the 5' RACE reads through MiXCR, storing one row per CDR3 protein. The sample holds tens of thousands of distinct CDR3 sequences, more than 4.5% seen once. Sequences were obtained from whole blood. The origin of the receptors is an adult who was a healthcare worker with PCR-confirmed SARS-CoV-2 infection or an uninfected control (not recorded which).

The genes are TRBV27 and TRBJ1-2, with TRBD1 identical over 9 bases. Trimming removed 1 base from V and 8 bases from J; junction bases left unmatched: 11. The CDR3 spans 16 residues. Germline V lookup: CDR1 MNHEY, CDR2 SMNVEV (reference sequence). In nucleotides, the CDR3 is TGTGCCAGCAGTTTATTTGGGGAACAGGGGGCGCAGGGCTACACCTTC. It codes for CASSLFGEQGAQGYTF.

This clonotype was observed at least ten times. V gene TRBV7-9 combines with J gene TRBJ2-1, with TRBD2 identical over 7 bases. Germline values: CDR1 SEHNR, CDR2 FQNEAQ (reference sequence). This CDR3 is 15 amino acids long. The ends lost 3 bases at V and 7 bases at J; junction bases unmatched: 9. CDR3 bases: TGTGCCAGCAGCTTGCTGGACCGGGGAGGGAATGAGCAGTTCTTC. Its translation: CASSLLDRGGNEQFF.

This clonotype was detected many times. V usage is TRBV7-2 and J usage is TRBJ2-5; 11 bases align to TRBD1. Germline CDR1 reads SGHTA; CDR2 reads FQGNSA. The junction had 7 bases not matched to a gene; V was cut back by 5 bases and J by 2 bases. The CDR3 has 16 amino acids. CDR3 region: CASSISRDRGQETQYF. In nucleotides, the CDR3 is TGTGCCAGCAGCATAAGTCGGGACAGGGGGCAAGAGACCCAGTACTTC.

This clonotype was counted at least ten times. The V call is TRBV7-9, the J call TRBJ2-3, with TRBD1 matching 11 bases. V was pared by 6 bases and J by 1 base, with 3 bases of the junction left unmatched. This CDR3 has 15 residues. The germline CDR1 and CDR2 sequences are SEHNR and FQNEAQ (reference sequence). This chain's CDR3 is CASSRGQGGTDTQYF. CDR3 DNA: TGTGCCAGCAGTCGGGGACAGGGGGGCACAGATACGCAGTATTTT.

This chain uses TRBV5-1 with TRBJ1-5, with TRBD1 identical over 10 bases. The junction had 6 bases not matched to a gene; V was cut back by 4 bases and J by 2 bases. Per the germline V gene, CDR1 is SGHRS and CDR2 is YFSETQ. The CDR3 has 16 amino acids. In DNA, the CDR3 is TGCGCCAGCAGCATGCGACAGGGGGCAGGCAATCAGCCCCAGCATTTT. Amino acid sequence: CASSMRQGAGNQPQHF.

This clonotype showed up just a few times. As DNA, the CDR3 is TGCAGTGCCCGTCTCGGGGGCATGATAGAGACCCAGTACTTC. This translates into CSARLGGMIETQYF. This chain links TRBV20-1 with TRBJ2-5, with D tentatively TRBD1 or TRBD2 (6 bases each). Germline-derived CDR1 and CDR2 are DFQATT and SNEGSKA (reference sequence). With 6 bases removed from V and 4 bases from J, the gap between germline ends came to 18 bases. The CDR3 length is 14 residues.

This clonotype showed up many times. This chain uses TRBV13 with TRBJ2-7; TRBD1 aligns across 7 bases. There are 16 residues in the CDR3. With V trimmed by 1 base and J by 1 base, 7 bases remained unmatched. Germline assignment: CDR1 PRHDT and CDR2 FYEKMQ (reference sequence). For the CDR3, the DNA is TGTGCCAGCAGCTTAGAGAGGACAGGAGGATCCTACGAGCAGTACTTC. Its protein product is CASSLERTGGSYEQYF.

This clonotype was counted ten times or more. This sequence joins TRBV20-1 and TRBJ2-1; TRBD1 matches 8 bases. The CDR3 sequence is 15 residues long. Germline V lookup: CDR1 DFQATT, CDR2 SNEGSKA (reference sequence). With 5 bases clipped from V and 5 bases from J, the junction kept 11 bases outside the gene matches. CDR3 sequence reads: CSALHPGGPNNEQFF. In DNA form, the CDR3 reads TGCAGTGCTTTACACCCAGGGGGCCCAAACAATGAGCAGTTCTTC.

This clonotype came up many times. V usage is TRBV28 and J usage is TRBJ1-4; no definite D call. Trimming pared 2 bases from V and 5 bases from J, leaving 9 bases between. The CDR3 is made up of 14 amino acids. Germline loops: CDR1 MDHEN, CDR2 SYDVKM. CDR3 loop: CASSLTWPNEKLFF. Here the CDR3 DNA reads TGTGCCAGCAGTTTAACCTGGCCGAATGAAAAACTGTTTTTT. Variable domain in full (rest from reference TRBV28 and TRBJ1-4): DVKVTQSSRYLVKRTGEKVFLECVQDMDHENMFWYRQDPGLGLRLIYFSYDVKMKEKGDIPEGYSVSREKKERFSLILESASTNQTSMYLCASSLTWPNEKLFFGSGTQLSVL.

This clonotype came up many times. The CDR3 DNA reads TGCGCCAGCAGCCAAGTGAATTCACCCCTCCACTTT. This codes for CASSQVNSPLHF. The V call is TRBV4-1, the J call TRBJ1-6; no reliable D call. Trimming shortened V by 1 base and J by 7 bases, and 2 bases separated the two germline ends. Per germline, CDR1 MGHRA and CDR2 YSYEKL. This CDR3 spans 12 amino acids.

This clonotype was recorded many times. The CDR3 DNA reads TGTGCCAGCTCACCACTGACACAGGAGTACCTCCCGAATTCACCCCTCCACTTT. This encodes CASSPLTQEYLPNSPLHF. The rearrangement links TRBV18 to TRBJ1-6, with a weak D call TRBD1 (5 bases). The CDR3 is 18 amino acids. Per germline, CDR1 KGHSH and CDR2 LQKENI. V was shortened by 1 base and J by 7 bases, with 20 bases between the two germline ends.

The sample holds a few counts of this clonotype. The chain combines TRBV5-6 with TRBJ2-1; 8 bases fit TRBD1. Trimming removed 5 bases from V and 15 bases from J; junction bases left unmatched: 7. The CDR3 runs to 11 residues. Per germline, CDR1 SGHDT and CDR2 YYEEEE. CDR3 protein: CASSIRTGLFF. The CDR3 nucleotides read TGTGCCAGCAGTATACGGACAGGGTTGTTCTTC.

This clonotype was seen many times. CDR3: CASSLRQGIEQYF. CDR3 DNA sequence: TGTGCCAGCAGCCTTAGACAGGGGATCGAGCAGTACTTC. The chain joins TRBV7-3 to TRBJ2-7, with 8 bases that match TRBD1. V was pared by 5 bases and J by 6 bases, with 6 bases of the junction left unmatched. This CDR3 comprises 13 residues. CDR1 is SGHTA, CDR2 FQGTGA, per germline.

In its sample, this clonotype was seen a few times. The chain joins TRBV6-5 to TRBJ2-2; 10 bases fit TRBD2. The CDR3 has 15 amino acids. Losses at the gene ends were 6 bases for V and 5 bases for J; bases not matched to a gene: 6. Per germline, CDR1 MNHEY and CDR2 SVGAGI. The CDR3 region has the DNA TGTGCCAGCAGGGCTAGCGGGAGCTGGACCGGGGAGCTGTTTTTT. Protein: CASRASGSWTGELFF.

This clonotype appeared a few times. This chain uses TRBV6-5 with TRBJ2-7; 11 nucleotides match TRBD2. Germline CDR1 reads MNHEY; CDR2 reads SVGAGI. This CDR3 contains 15 residues. V trimming: 5 bases; J trimming: 4 bases; junction bases outside the gene matches: 7. The CDR3 sequence is CASSRSLAGAYEQYF. CDR3 DNA sequence: TGTGCCAGCAGTCGATCACTAGCGGGAGCTTACGAGCAGTACTTC.

In its sample, this clonotype was seen a few times. The genes are TRBV7-9 and TRBJ1-6; D unresolved. The ends were cut back, 2 bases at V and 6 bases at J, with 11 bases in the middle. This CDR3 is built from 15 residues. Germline values: CDR1 SEHNR, CDR2 FQNEAQ (reference sequence). DNA of the CDR3: TGTGCCAGCAGCTTATCGGGCCAGTCTAATTCACCCCTCCACTTT. Protein: CASSLSGQSNSPLHF.

This clonotype was seen many times. The chain joins TRBV27 to TRBJ2-3, with 8 bases identical to TRBD1. The CDR3 has 16 amino acids. Trimming at V came to 5 bases and at J to 0 bases, leaving 7 bases not matched to a gene. Germline values: CDR1 MNHEY, CDR2 SMNVEV (reference sequence). CDR3 DNA sequence: TGTGCCAGCAGTCCGCGGACAGGGACTAGCACAGATACGCAGTATTTT. Its translation is CASSPRTGTSTDTQYF.

This clonotype was counted a few times. The V call is TRBV12-3 or TRBV12-4, the J call TRBJ2-3; tentative D call: TRBD2 (6 bases). With 5 bases removed from V and 0 bases from J, the gap between germline ends came to 15 bases. CDR3 length: 16 residues. DNA for the CDR3: TGTGCCAGCAGTCCGCCCGAAGGGACTAGCACAGATACGCAGTATTTT. It translates to CASSPPEGTSTDTQYF.

At least ten counts were recorded for this clonotype. V usage is TRBV20-1 and J usage is TRBJ1-2; maybe TRBD1 (6 bases). The CDR3 contains 14 residues. Germline CDR1 is DFQATT and CDR2 is SNEGSKA (reference sequence). Trimming took off 3 bases at V and 2 bases at J, with 13 bases between the two ends. Written as DNA, the CDR3 is TGCAGTGCTAGGGACCAGGGGAGGAACTATGGCTACACCTTC. It encodes CSARDQGRNYGYTF.